This T cell receptor (beta chain) comes out of a study of spatial heterogeneity in lung cancer (dated by TCRdb to the late 2010s). Study-wide context: Beta-chain transcripts were consistently detected in greater numbers than alpha-chain transcripts, which likely reflected higher beta-chain transcript abundance. TCR alpha and beta repertoires were quantitatively compared across multiple tumor regions, matched nontumor lung and blood in non-small cell lung cancer. TCR transcript counts in tumor regions correlated strongly with a T cell transcriptional module score from matched bulk RNA-seq. In the raw uncorrected reads, each unique combination of TCR and UMI appeared more than ten times on average. At surgery, both alpha and beta chains were TCR-sequenced in 200 to 250 tumor regions, approximately 64 matched nontumor lung samples and a few dozen PBMC samples. Nonsynonymous mutation counts, determined by whole-exome sequencing of tumor tissue, were related to features of the TCR repertoire.

Library prep was done by 5' RACE. Sequenced using a NextSeq 500. In the TCR library protocol, a unique molecular identifier was attached to each TCR cDNA molecule so that PCR and sequencing errors could be corrected. The paper's data handling went like this. TCR identification, UMI-based error correction and CDR3 extraction were all carried out with Decombinator tools. TCRs above a frequency of 2 per 1,000, corresponding to the top 1% of the tumor frequency distribution, were defined as expanded. Expanded tumor TCRs statistically deemed absent (corrected P<0.05) from at least one tumor region were classed as regional, and all other expanded tumor TCRs were classed as ubiquitous. Renyi diversity was calculated using the R vegan package after each repertoire was subsampled 100 times to 5,000 TCRs. CDR3 similarity networks were built from amino acid triplet string-kernel similarity, with CDR3s being connected when pairwise similarity was above 0.82. The raw public data were reprocessed by TCRdb itself: fastp quality trimming at Q25, MiXCR clonotype calling, in-frame beta chains only. A single entry per CDR3 protein holds the most common genes and DNA from its merged rows. The V and J calls and clone size are TCRdb's, not the authors'. The sample has 5,000 to 6,000 distinct CDR3 sequences on record, less than 20% of them singletons. The ten largest clonotypes hold 11% of the sample.

There are 16 amino acids in the CDR3, from cysteine to phenylalanine inclusive. Kept here is only the CDR3 DNA, which spans 48 bases and is read in frame from base 1. Reading the germline V gene gives CDR1 SGHRS and CDR2 YFSETQ. Trimming removed 0 bases from V and 0 bases from J, leaving 9 bases between the germline ends. The time point label here, explained by the study, means: sample taken at primary tumor resection. The donors were 60 to 80 patients from the lung TRACERx cohort who had early-stage, untreated non-small cell lung cancer. Without any cell sorting, TCR sequencing was performed on whole RNA extracted either from tumor and nontumor lung tissue or from cryopreserved PBMC samples. A patient was chosen for TCR sequencing only when enough RNA was available from at least two tumor regions. A lung pathologist reviewed the tumor and adjacent nontumor lung specimens before the specimens were selected.

Here is what the overall study found, with its caveats: The tumor nonsynonymous mutation count correlated with the number of expanded alpha and beta TCRs within the tumor. TCR-seq coverage of tumor T cells was estimated at only approximately 7% for alpha chains and 12% to 15% for beta chains. The count of ubiquitous expanded TCRs correlated with the count of ubiquitous nonsynonymous mutations, and the count of regional expanded TCRs correlated with the count of regional nonsynonymous mutations. Additional single-cell paired TCR alpha and beta sequencing was considered necessary to confirm, at a functional level, the hypothesis that regional TCRs recognize regional mutations.

This clonotype has a handful of counts. This receptor's antigen is unknown. No base quality information exists; no much larger clone differs at one position. The V and J segments used are TRBV5-1 and TRBJ2-2; no D gene call is confident. The TCR was taken from a male donor with early-stage non-small cell lung cancer. Sample: lung tumor tissue, taken at surgery. For the CDR3, the sequence is CASSLVLGSNTGELFF. The nucleotide sequence reads as follows: TGCGCCAGCAGCTTGGTTCTGGGGTCGAACACCGGGGAGCTGTTTTTT.